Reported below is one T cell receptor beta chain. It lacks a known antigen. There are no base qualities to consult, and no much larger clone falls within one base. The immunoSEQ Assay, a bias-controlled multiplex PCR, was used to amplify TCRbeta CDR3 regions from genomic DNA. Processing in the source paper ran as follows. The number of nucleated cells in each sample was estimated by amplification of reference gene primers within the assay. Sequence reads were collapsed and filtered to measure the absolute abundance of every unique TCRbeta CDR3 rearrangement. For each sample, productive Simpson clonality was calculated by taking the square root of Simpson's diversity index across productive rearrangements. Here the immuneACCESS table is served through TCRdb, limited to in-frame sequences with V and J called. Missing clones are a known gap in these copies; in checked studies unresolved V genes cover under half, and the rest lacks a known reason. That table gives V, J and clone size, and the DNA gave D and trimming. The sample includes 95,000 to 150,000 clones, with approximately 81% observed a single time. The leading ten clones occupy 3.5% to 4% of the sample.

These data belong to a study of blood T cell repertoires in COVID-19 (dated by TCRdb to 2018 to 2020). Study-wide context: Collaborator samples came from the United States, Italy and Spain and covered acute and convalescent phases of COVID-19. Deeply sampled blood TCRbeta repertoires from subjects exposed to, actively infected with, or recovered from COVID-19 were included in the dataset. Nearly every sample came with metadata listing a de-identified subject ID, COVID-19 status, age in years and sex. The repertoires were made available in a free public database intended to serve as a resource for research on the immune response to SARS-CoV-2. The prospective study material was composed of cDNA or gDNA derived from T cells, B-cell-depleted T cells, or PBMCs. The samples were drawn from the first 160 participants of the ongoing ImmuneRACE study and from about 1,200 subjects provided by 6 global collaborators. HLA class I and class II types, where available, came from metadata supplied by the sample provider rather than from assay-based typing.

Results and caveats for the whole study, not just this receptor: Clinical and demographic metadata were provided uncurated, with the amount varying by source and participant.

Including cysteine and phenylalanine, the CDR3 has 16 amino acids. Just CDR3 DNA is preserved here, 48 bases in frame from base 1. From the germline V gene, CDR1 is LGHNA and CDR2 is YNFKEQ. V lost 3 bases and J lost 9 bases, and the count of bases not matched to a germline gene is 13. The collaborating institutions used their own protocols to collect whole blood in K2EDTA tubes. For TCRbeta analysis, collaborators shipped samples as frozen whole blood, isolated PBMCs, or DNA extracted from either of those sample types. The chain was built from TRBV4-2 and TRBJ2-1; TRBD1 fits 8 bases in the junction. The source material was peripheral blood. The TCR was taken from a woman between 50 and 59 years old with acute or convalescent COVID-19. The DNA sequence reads TGTGCCAGCAGCCATACCGACCGGACAGGGTTAACTGAGCAGTTCTTC. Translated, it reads CASSHTDRTGLTEQFF.